The 32 T cell receptor beta chains reported below all come from one sample, sequenced in a study of cytomegalovirus exposure and HLA in healthy donors. Both 60 Vbeta primers and 13 Jbeta primers went into the PCR. Generated by immunoSEQ multiplex PCR, the TCRdb table keeps only in-frame clones and is missing some. Among some 44,000 clones, 50% to 55% were seen once, and the ten largest hold 9% to 13%. Source material: PBMCs. The receptors derive from a human donor in good health.

CDR3 in amino acids: CASSLAYSGNSPLHF. The CDR3 nucleotides read TGTGCCAGCAGCTTAGCTTACTCGGGGAATTCACCCCTCCACTTT. V and J are TRBV7-9 and TRBJ1-6, with unresolved D. The CDR3 spans 15 residues. Germline V gives CDR1 SEHNR, CDR2 FQNEAQ (reference sequence). V lost 0 bases to trimming and J lost 7 bases, with 10 bases between them.

The V and J genes are TRBV11-2 and TRBJ2-1; D possibly corresponds to TRBD2 (5 bases). CDR3 length: 14 residues. Germline values: CDR1 SGHAT, CDR2 FQNNGV. The V gene lost 0 bases and the J gene lost 5 bases, with 8 bases spanning the gap. CDR3 protein: CASSLEWENNEQFF. The CDR3 DNA is TGTGCCAGCAGCTTAGAGTGGGAGAACAATGAGCAGTTCTTC.

The table lists this clone with a few counts. The V gene is TRBV28, the J gene TRBJ2-7; 7 bases line up with TRBD1. The germline CDR1 and CDR2 sequences are MDHEN and SYDVKM. The J segment lost 3 bases and the V segment lost 6 bases, leaving 8 bases of the junction unmatched. The CDR3 extends over 14 amino acids. This chain's CDR3 is CASRPGQNRYEQYF. In DNA form, the CDR3 reads TGTGCCAGCAGGCCGGGACAGAATCGCTACGAGCAGTACTTC.

The CDR3 spells CASSQVGLAGESEQFF. CDR3 in DNA: TGTGCCAGCAGCCAGGTGGGACTAGCGGGGGAATCTGAGCAGTTCTTC. The genes are TRBV4-2 and TRBJ2-1; 14 bases map to TRBD2. With V trimmed by 3 bases and J by 9 bases, 7 bases remained unmatched. CDR3 length: 16 amino acids. Germline V gives CDR1 LGHNA, CDR2 YNFKEQ.

This chain connects TRBV9 to TRBJ1-6, with D perhaps matching TRBD1 (5 bases). The ends were cut back, 4 bases at V and 10 bases at J, with 12 bases in the middle. Germline V gives CDR1 SGDLS, CDR2 YYNGEE. CDR3 size: 13 residues. The DNA of the CDR3 is TGTGCCAGCAGCACGGGGGAGAACTCACCCCTCCACTTT. It yields the protein CASSTGENSPLHF.

The chain links TRBV6-5 to TRBJ1-3; maybe TRBD1 (6 bases). This CDR3 contains 12 residues. CDR1 MNHEY and CDR2 SVGAGI come from the germline V gene. V was pared by 6 bases and J by 7 bases, with 10 bases between. CDR3 coding DNA: TGTGCCAGCAGGGACAGCTGGAACACCATATATTTT. Amino acids: CASRDSWNTIYF.

The chain has TRBV6-5 and TRBJ1-3; D is uncertain. Trimming took off 7 bases at V and 0 bases at J, with 10 bases between the two ends. Germline V CDR1 and CDR2: MNHEY, SVGAGI. This CDR3 is built from 14 residues. CDR3 amino acids: CASTRHVSGNTIYF. The CDR3, as DNA: TGTGCCAGCACCCGACACGTCTCTGGAAACACCATATATTTT.

This clone occurred a few times. The gene calls are TRBV7-9 and TRBJ1-1; no clear D gene. Germline CDR1 SEHNR, CDR2 FQNEAQ (reference sequence). The CDR3 is made up of 12 amino acids. Trimming took 7 bases from V and 1 from J, leaving 7 bases between them. The chain's CDR3 is CASKQTNTEAFF. CDR3 bases: TGTGCCAGCAAACAGACGAACACTGAAGCTTTCTTT.

This chain links TRBV7-8 with TRBJ1-1, with a possible D match to TRBD1 (5 bases). The CDR3 is made up of 17 amino acids. CDR1 is SGHVS and CDR2 is FQNEAQ in the germline V gene. Trimming removed 1 base from V and 5 bases from J, with 20 bases in between. As DNA, the CDR3 is TGTGCCAGCAGCTTAGAGGTGGTTAGGGTTAAGGGGACTGAAGCTTTCTTT. It is translated as CASSLEVVRVKGTEAFF.

The chain has TRBV9 and TRBJ2-1; TRBD2 might be the D (5 bases). The CDR3 has 13 amino acids. V lost 0 bases to trimming and J lost 8 bases, with 9 bases between them. Germline V CDR1 and CDR2: SGDLS, YYNGEE. For the CDR3, the DNA is TGTGCCAGCAGCGTAGGGACTCATGATGAGCAGTTCTTC. Residues: CASSVGTHDEQFF.

The chain couples TRBV7-2 to TRBJ1-4; 7 nucleotides align to TRBD1. CDR3 size: 14 residues. The V gene's germline CDR1 is SGHTA and CDR2 FQGNSA. The trim removed 5 bases at V and 2 bases at J, leaving 2 bases unmatched. CDR3 nucleotides: TGTGCCAGCAGCCCGACAGGGACTAATGAAAAACTGTTTTTT. This codes for CASSPTGTNEKLFF.

V is TRBV7-6 and J is TRBJ2-2; 9 bases are shared with TRBD2. Germline V gene lookup returns CDR1 SGHVS and CDR2 FNYEAQ. With V trimmed by 2 bases and J by 0 bases, 7 bases remained unmatched. The CDR3 spans 18 residues. CDR3 DNA: TGTGCCAGCAGCTTACGAGGTAGCGGGGGCGCGAACACCGGGGAGCTGTTTTTT. This codes for CASSLRGSGGANTGELFF. Using reference TRBV7-6 and TRBJ2-2 for the parts outside the CDR3, the full variable domain is GAGVSQSPRYKVTKRGQDVALRCDPISGHVSLYWYRQALGQGPEFLTYFNYEAQQDKSGLPNDRFSAERPEGSISTLTIQRTEQRDSAMYRCASSLRGSGGANTGELFFGEGSRLTVL.

This rearrangement joins TRBV2 to TRBJ2-6; unclear D gene. The V gene's germline CDR1 is SNHLY and CDR2 FYNNEI. The length of the CDR3 is 16 residues. Trimming cost V 3 bases and J 0 bases, with 9 bases left between them. The CDR3 coding sequence is TGTGCCAGCAGTGACGGTTTCCTCTCTGGGGCCAACGTCCTGACTTTC. Translated: CASSDGFLSGANVLTF. Filled out from reference TRBV2 and TRBJ2-6, the complete variable domain reads EPEVTQTPSHQVTQMGQEVILRCVPISNHLYFYWYRQILGQKVEFLVSFYNNEISEKSEIFDDQFSVERPDGSNFTLKIRSTKLEDSAMYFCASSDGFLSGANVLTFGAGSRLTVL.

The chain employs TRBV19 and TRBJ2-7; D is perhaps TRBD2 (5 bases). The CDR3 runs to 15 residues. V was trimmed by 5 bases and J by 0 bases, leaving 14 bases between them. Germline assignment: CDR1 LNHDA and CDR2 SQIVND (reference sequence). Written as DNA, the CDR3 is TGTGCCAGTAGTTACACCCTAGCCAGCTCCTACGAGCAGTACTTC. It encodes CASSYTLASSYEQYF. Full variable domain (remainder filled in from reference TRBV19 and TRBJ2-7): DGGITQSPKYLFRKEGQNVTLSCEQNLNHDAMYWYRQDPGQGLRLIYYSQIVNDFQKGDIAEGYSVSREKKESFPLTVTSAQKNPTAFYLCASSYTLASSYEQYFGPGTRLTVT.

This chain uses TRBV18 with TRBJ2-2, with D maybe TRBD1 (5 bases). From germline, CDR1 is KGHSH and CDR2 LQKENI. V lost 3 bases and J lost 3, with 11 bases in between. This CDR3 has 15 residues. The CDR3 here is CASSPRVGHTGELFF. Here the CDR3 DNA reads TGTGCCAGCTCACCCCGGGTGGGGCACACCGGGGAGCTGTTTTTT. The whole variable domain, remainder taken from reference TRBV18 and TRBJ2-2, is NAGVMQNPRHLVRRRGQEARLRCSPMKGHSHVYWYRQLPEEGLKFMVYLQKENIIDESGMPKERFSAEFPKEGPSILRIQQVVRGDSAAYFCASSPRVGHTGELFFGEGSRLTVL.

The CDR3 here is CASAGLAADSYEQYF. The CDR3 coding sequence is TGTGCCAGCGCGGGACTAGCGGCTGACTCCTACGAGCAGTACTTC. The chain has TRBV6-1 and TRBJ2-7, with 11 bases matching TRBD2. V shed 8 bases and J 0 bases; nucleotides not matched to a gene: 6. Germline-derived CDR1 and CDR2 are MNHNS and SASEGT. The CDR3 has 15 amino acids.

The V gene is TRBV11-2, the J gene TRBJ2-2; maybe TRBD2 (5 bases). Looked up from germline, CDR1 is SGHAT and CDR2 is FQNNGV. The CDR3 runs 18 residues. Trimming left V 1 base short and J 6 bases short, with 21 bases between. This CDR3 is CASSLVVGLKEGPGELFF. The CDR3 region has the DNA TGTGCCAGCAGCTTAGTGGTCGGACTCAAAGAGGGCCCCGGGGAGCTGTTTTTT.

This clone was observed a handful of times. V usage is TRBV7-9 and J usage is TRBJ2-1, with D possibly TRBD1 on 6 matching bases. Germline loops: CDR1 SEHNR, CDR2 FQNEAQ (reference sequence). The CDR3 has 17 amino acids. The V and J ends lost 4 bases and 7 bases respectively, with 23 bases between them. In nucleotides, the CDR3 is TGTGCCAGCAGCTACATCTATTCAGCAGGGCAGGGGAATGAGCAGTTCTTC. This codes for CASSYIYSAGQGNEQFF.

This clone has more than one count but fewer than ten. This chain links TRBV6-5 with TRBJ1-1, with unresolved D. This CDR3 is 13 amino acids long. CDR1 and CDR2 from the germline V gene are MNHEY and SVGAGI. V lost 1 base, J lost 11 bases, and 14 bases lay in between. The CDR3 sequence is CASSYFGASMAFF. The CDR3 DNA reads TGTGCCAGCAGTTACTTCGGTGCTTCTATGGCTTTCTTT.

The CDR3 here is CASSLRGLDTEAFF. The CDR3 DNA reads TGTGCCAGCAGCTTAAGGGGGCTGGACACTGAAGCTTTCTTT. This chain connects TRBV11-2 to TRBJ1-1; 7 nucleotides line up with TRBD1. Germline values: CDR1 SGHAT, CDR2 FQNNGV. V lost 2 bases to trimming and J lost 3 bases; unmatched junction nucleotides: 3. The CDR3 spans 14 residues. Full variable domain (rest looked up from reference TRBV11-2 and TRBJ1-1): EAGVAQSPRYKIIEKRQSVAFWCNPISGHATLYWYQQILGQGPKLLIQFQNNGVVDDSQLPKDRFSAERLKGVDSTLKIQPAKLEDSAVYLCASSLRGLDTEAFFGQGTRLTVV.

V usage is TRBV19 and J usage is TRBJ1-4, with 8 bases fitting TRBD1. V lost 3 bases to trimming and J lost 6 bases; unmatched junction nucleotides: 6. The CDR3 sequence is 15 residues long. Germline V gene data show CDR1 as LNHDA and CDR2 as SQIVND (reference sequence). The CDR3 spells CASSIIGQGDEKLFF. CDR3 bases: TGTGCCAGTAGTATTATCGGACAGGGTGATGAAAAACTGTTTTTT.

This clone occurred once. The chain combines TRBV9 with TRBJ2-7; weak D call: TRBD1 (5 bases). The CDR3 totals 13 residues. The V and J ends lost 2 bases and 5 bases respectively, with 11 bases between them. Germline V gene lookup returns CDR1 SGDLS and CDR2 YYNGEE. The CDR3: CASSVGQGNEQYF. Here the CDR3 DNA reads TGTGCCAGCAGCGTGGGGCAGGGCAACGAGCAGTACTTC.

This clone turned up a few times. The rearrangement links TRBV7-9 to TRBJ1-1, with 7 bases aligning to TRBD1. The CDR3 contains 18 residues. J lost 6 bases, V lost 5 bases, and 21 bases had no gene match. Germline V gene data show CDR1 as SEHNR and CDR2 as FQNEAQ (reference sequence). The CDR3 DNA reads as TGTGCCAGCAGCCCCTCTCCTCAAGGGGGCTCAAAAATTGCTGAAGCTTTCTTT. Translated: CASSPSPQGGSKIAEAFF. The full variable domain, with the rest looked up from reference TRBV7-9 and TRBJ1-1, is DTGVSQNPRHKITKRGQNVTFRCDPISEHNRLYWYRQTLGQGPEFLTYFQNEAQLEKSRLLSDRFSAERPKGSFSTLEIQRTEQGDSAMYLCASSPSPQGGSKIAEAFFGQGTRLTVV.

The chain joins TRBV5-8 to TRBJ2-3, with TRBD2 as a possible D gene (6 bases). The CDR3 is 15 residues long. Germline V lookup: CDR1 SGHTS, CDR2 YDEGEE. Trimming removed 4 bases from V and 0 bases from J, with 12 bases in between. CDR3 DNA: TGTGCCAGCAGCATGGGGGACTCTAGCACAGATACGCAGTATTTT. This gives the protein CASSMGDSSTDTQYF.

This chain joins TRBV19 and TRBJ2-5; D is possibly TRBD1 (5 bases). Trimming stripped 4 bases from V and 5 bases from J, with 17 bases between. This CDR3 contains 15 residues. CDR1 is LNHDA, CDR2 SQIVND, per germline (reference sequence). The DNA of the CDR3 is TGTGCCAGTAGTAAATCCCAGGTGGCAGGGGAGACCCAGTACTTC. This translates into CASSKSQVAGETQYF.

The chain has TRBV10-3 and TRBJ1-4, with D unclear. Trimming pared 0 bases from V and 8 bases from J, leaving 13 bases between. Germline CDR1 and CDR2: ENHRY and SYGVKD. The CDR3 is 15 residues long. CDR3 sequence: CAISESLGLGEKLFF. CDR3 in DNA: TGTGCCATCAGTGAGTCTCTGGGCTTGGGCGAAAAACTGTTTTTT.

This clone was detected only a few times. The chain is built from TRBV6-4 and TRBJ2-1; 7 bases line up with TRBD2. The length of the CDR3 is 14 residues. The germline gives CDR1 MRHNA, CDR2 SNTAGT. The V segment lost 9 bases and the J segment 9 bases; nucleotides outside the gene matches: 14. CDR3 in amino acids: CASGIGLETSEQFF. In nucleotides, the CDR3 is TGTGCCAGTGGGATAGGACTAGAGACGAGTGAGCAGTTCTTC.

The chain carries TRBV27 and TRBJ1-5; D not certain. Looked up from germline, CDR1 is MNHEY and CDR2 is SMNVEV (reference sequence). V shed 8 bases and J shed 5 bases, with 10 bases lying between them. The CDR3 extends over 12 amino acids. DNA for the CDR3: TGTGCCAGCCGAGACCGGGATCAGCCCCAGCATTTT. Protein sequence: CASRDRDQPQHF.

The J gene is TRBJ2-3, the V gene TRBV12-5; 12 nucleotides agree with TRBD1. Germline-derived CDR1 and CDR2 are LGHNT and FRNRAP. CDR3 size: 15 residues. The V gene end was trimmed by 4 bases and the J gene end by 4 bases; junction bases not matched to a gene: 3. CDR3 DNA: TGTGCTAGTGGTTCGGGACAGGGGGCTGCAGATACGCAGTATTTT. This codes for CASGSGQGAADTQYF.

The gene calls are TRBV28 and TRBJ1-5; TRBD1 matches at 9 bases. The germline V gene encodes CDR1 MDHEN and CDR2 SYDVKM. The CDR3 has 16 residues. Trimming cost V 7 bases and J 3 bases; bases outside gene matches: 10. The CDR3 DNA reads as TGTGCCAGCACCGGAGGGGGACAGGGTGACAATCAGCCCCAGCATTTT. Amino acid sequence: CASTGGGQGDNQPQHF.

V gene TRBV29-1 combines with J gene TRBJ2-3; 11 bases map to TRBD2. This CDR3 spans 16 amino acids. Looked up from germline, CDR1 is SQVTM and CDR2 is ANQGSEA. V was pared by 4 bases and J by 5 bases, with 11 bases of the junction left unmatched. CDR3 region: CSVAASGRPLGDTQYF. The CDR3 coding sequence is TGCAGCGTTGCGGCTAGCGGGAGGCCCTTAGGAGATACGCAGTATTTT.

The chain has TRBV19 and TRBJ2-3, with TRBD2 matching 14 bases. Germline CDR1 reads LNHDA; CDR2 reads SQIVND (reference sequence). The V segment lost 5 bases and the J segment 6 bases; nucleotides outside the gene matches: 13. The CDR3 sequence is 18 residues long. The CDR3 sequence is CASSAGLAGGITRDTQYF. The CDR3 bases are TGTGCCAGTAGTGCAGGACTAGCGGGAGGAATAACTCGCGATACGCAGTATTTT.